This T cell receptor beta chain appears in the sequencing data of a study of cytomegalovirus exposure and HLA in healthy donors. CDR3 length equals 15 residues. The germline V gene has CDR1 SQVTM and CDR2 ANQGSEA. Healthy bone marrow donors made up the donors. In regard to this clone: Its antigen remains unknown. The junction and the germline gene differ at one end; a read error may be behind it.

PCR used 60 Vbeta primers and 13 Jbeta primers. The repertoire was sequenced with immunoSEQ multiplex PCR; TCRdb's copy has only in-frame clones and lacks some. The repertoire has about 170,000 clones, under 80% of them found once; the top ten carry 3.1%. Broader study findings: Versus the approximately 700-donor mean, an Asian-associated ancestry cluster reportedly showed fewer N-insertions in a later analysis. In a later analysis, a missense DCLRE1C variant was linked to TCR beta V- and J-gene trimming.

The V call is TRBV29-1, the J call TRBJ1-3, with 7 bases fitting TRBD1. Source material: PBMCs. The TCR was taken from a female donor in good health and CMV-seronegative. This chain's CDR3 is CSAETRTGSGNTIYF. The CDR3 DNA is TGCAGCGCTGAAACTCGGACAGGCTCTGGAAACACCATATATTTT.